The 3 T cell receptor beta chains listed next were all sequenced from one sample in a study of cytotoxic CD8 clonotypes in ibrutinib-treated CLL. The protocol was immunoSEQ multiplex PCR, while the TCRdb copy is restricted to in-frame clones and leaves out a portion. The sample holds about 120,000 clones, approximately 58% seen once. The source material was PBMCs, sampled after 24 months of ibrutinib treatment. The receptors shown here come from a human donor with chronic lymphocytic leukemia.

Only a few counts were recorded for this clone. The rearrangement uses TRBV2 and TRBJ1-5, with D possibly matching TRBD1 (6 bases). Germline V lookup: CDR1 SNHLY, CDR2 FYNNEI. The V and J ends lost 1 base and 7 bases respectively, with 11 bases between them. The CDR3 spans 14 residues. The DNA of the CDR3 is TGTGCCAGCAGTGAAGAGGGGGGGGTGCAGCCCCAGCATTTT. This gives the protein CASSEEGGVQPQHF.

The chain combines TRBV5-1 with TRBJ2-1, with a tentative D call TRBD1 (5 bases). CDR3 length: 14 amino acids. V lost 0 bases to trimming and J lost 5 bases, with 9 bases between them. CDR1 is SGHRS and CDR2 is YFSETQ in the germline V gene. CDR3: CASSLEGPNNEQFF. CDR3 bases: TGCGCCAGCAGCTTGGAGGGGCCTAACAATGAGCAGTTCTTC.

The chain joins TRBV2 to TRBJ2-3; 7 positions match TRBD1. The germline gives CDR1 SNHLY, CDR2 FYNNEI. J lost 5 bases, V lost 6 bases, and 11 bases had no gene match. The CDR3 extends over 15 amino acids. The CDR3 reads CASSLQGIDGDTQYF. The CDR3 DNA reads as TGTGCCAGCAGCCTACAGGGGATTGATGGAGATACGCAGTATTTT.